These 21 T cell receptor beta chains originate from one sample sequenced in a study of T-cell memory formation after mild COVID-19. MiXCR, run by TCRdb on the 5' RACE reads, gives a single entry per CDR3 protein. The sample comprises fewer than 350,000 distinct CDR3 sequences, less than 9.5% of which are singletons, and under 25% rests with the top ten. Material: PBMCs or a T cell subset sorted from them (not recorded which). Receptor source: a man younger than 30 who had mild COVID-19 (a few samples of this study predate the infection). Cell type and time point are not known.

The J gene is TRBJ1-4, the V gene TRBV7-9, with D perhaps TRBD1 (5 bases). Trimming removed 5 bases from V and 8 bases from J, with 12 bases in between. Per germline, CDR1 SEHNR and CDR2 FQNEAQ (reference sequence). This CDR3 region has 13 residues. The CDR3: CASSRGFTEKLFF. CDR3 DNA: TGTGCCAGCAGCAGGGGTTTTACAGAAAAACTGTTTTTT.

V and J are TRBV28 and TRBJ2-7; maybe TRBD1 (6 bases). CDR1 and CDR2 (germline): MDHEN, SYDVKM. CDR3 length: 14 residues. V was cut by 6 bases and J by 6 bases, with 18 bases left in between. Written as DNA, the CDR3 is TGTGCCAGCAGCGCAGGGGACGGACTCATCGAGCAGTACGTC. This gives the protein CASSAGDGLIEQYV.

At least ten counts were recorded for this clonotype. This rearrangement joins TRBV4-2 to TRBJ2-2, with D perhaps matching TRBD1 or TRBD2 (6 bases each). The CDR3 consists of 18 residues. Germline loops: CDR1 LGHNA, CDR2 YNFKEQ. V shed 2 bases and J shed 3 bases, with 19 bases lying between them. CDR3: CASSQKGGGNLHTGELFF. In DNA, the CDR3 is TGTGCCAGCAGCCAAAAGGGGGGCGGGAATCTTCACACCGGGGAGCTGTTTTTT.

Note on this clonotype: Germline and junction disagree at one end, which may indicate a read error. This rearrangement joins TRBV6-5 to TRBJ2-1, with D possibly called TRBD1 or TRBD2 (6 bases each). The CDR3 covers 15 residues. Germline V gene lookup returns CDR1 MNHEY and CDR2 SVGAGI. The CDR3 nucleotides are TGTGACAGCAGCCAGGGGCGCGGGACCTACAATGAGCAGTTCTTC. Protein: CDSSQGRGTYNEQFF.

To note about this clonotype: The junction shows a germline mismatch at one end, possibly a read error. V is TRBV7-7 and J is TRBJ2-2, with D possibly being TRBD2 (6 bases). Germline assignment: CDR1 SSHAT and CDR2 FNYEAQ (reference sequence). This CDR3 contains 16 residues. The CDR3 loop is CASSLVGTGGTGELFF. CDR3 DNA sequence: TGTGCTAGCAGCTTAGTAGGGACTGGCGGCACCGGGGAGCTTTTTTTT.

V and J are TRBV19 and TRBJ1-3, with D possibly being TRBD1 (6 bases). Germline CDR1 reads LNHDA; CDR2 reads SQIVND (reference sequence). The CDR3 covers 15 residues. The V end was cut by 8 bases, the J end by 0 bases, with 14 bases between. The CDR3 loop is CASAVGHLSGNTIYF. As DNA, the CDR3 is TGTGCCAGTGCCGTGGGACATCTCTCTGGAAACACCATATATTTT.

The rearrangement joins TRBV2 to TRBJ2-2; 7 nucleotides line up with TRBD1. V lost 5 bases to trimming and J lost 3 bases; unmatched junction nucleotides: 6. Germline V CDR1 and CDR2: SNHLY, FYNNEI. The CDR3 is made up of 15 amino acids. The CDR3 reads CASSPEQGHTGELFF. The CDR3 DNA is TGTGCCAGCAGTCCAGAACAGGGGCACACCGGGGAGCTGTTTTTT.

The chain is built from TRBV21-1 and TRBJ1-1; the DNA was not used to check the table's D call, TRBD1. TRBV21-1 counts as a pseudogene. The CDR3 covers 16 residues. The CDR3 DNA follows: TGTGCCAGCAGTTACGGAGAAAGGCTTCCGGGGACTGAAGCTTTCTTT. Protein: CASSYGERLPGTEAFF.

This clonotype was seen a few times. J is TRBJ1-3 and V is TRBV18, with D unclear. This CDR3 spans 13 amino acids. V shed 6 bases and J shed 8 bases, with 14 bases lying between them. Germline CDR1 and CDR2: KGHSH and LQKENI. The CDR3 sequence: CASSQDPGDTIYF. CDR3 nucleotide sequence: TGTGCCAGCTCTCAGGACCCTGGGGACACCATATATTTT.

This clonotype has only a few counts. The chain couples TRBV7-2 to TRBJ1-5, with D hard to call. Germline CDR1 is SGHTA and CDR2 is FQGNSA. The CDR3 has 13 amino acids. The V end was cut by 1 base, the J end by 7 bases, with 8 bases between. The CDR3 loop reads CASSLDGVQPQHF. The DNA of the CDR3 is TGTGCCAGCAGCTTAGACGGTGTCCAGCCCCAGCATTTT.

The chain combines TRBV20-1 with TRBJ2-3; 10 nucleotides agree with TRBD1. The CDR3 totals 15 residues. V was pared by 4 bases and J by 3 bases, with 7 bases of the junction left unmatched. CDR1 is DFQATT, CDR2 SNEGSKA, per germline (reference sequence). The CDR3 sequence: CSAKVGTGETDTQYF. CDR3 nucleotide sequence: TGCAGTGCTAAAGTAGGGACAGGGGAAACAGATACGCAGTATTTT.

The V and J genes are TRBV19 and TRBJ2-3; TRBD1 agrees at 11 bases. The germline V gene encodes CDR1 LNHDA and CDR2 SQIVND (reference sequence). The CDR3 spans 16 residues. The V gene end was trimmed by 4 bases and the J gene end by 6 bases; junction bases not matched to a gene: 9. This chain's CDR3 is CASSTPRDRGRDTQYF. Here the CDR3 DNA reads TGTGCCAGTAGTACGCCACGGGACAGGGGGAGGGATACGCAGTATTTT.

This chain uses TRBV9 with TRBJ2-1, with TRBD2 matching 7 bases. CDR3 length: 15 residues. The germline CDR1 and CDR2 sequences are SGDLS and YYNGEE. V dropped 3 bases and J dropped 6; count of bases not matched to a gene: 9. The CDR3 loop is CASSGEAGTTNEQFF. The CDR3 bases are TGTGCCAGCAGCGGAGAAGCGGGGACCACCAATGAGCAGTTCTTC.

This clonotype was counted only a few times. The rearrangement uses TRBV6-5 and TRBJ1-6, with D possibly being TRBD1 (6 bases). Trimming removed 0 bases at V and 4 bases at J, with 16 bases between. The germline V gene encodes CDR1 MNHEY and CDR2 SVGAGI. This CDR3 has 18 residues. The CDR3 DNA reads TGTGCCAGCAGTTACTCACAGGGAAGGTACCCGTATAATTCACCCCTCCACTTT. Translation: CASSYSQGRYPYNSPLHF.

The rearrangement links TRBV6-2 or TRBV6-3 to TRBJ2-7; D ambiguous. Germline values: CDR1 MNHEY, CDR2 SVGEGT. V lost 6 bases, J lost 3 bases, and 9 bases lay in between. CDR3 length: 12 residues. As DNA, the CDR3 is TGTGCCAGCAGCCCCAGAGACTACGAGCAGTACTTC. It is translated as CASSPRDYEQYF.

This clonotype was counted at least ten times. The V call is TRBV5-1, the J call TRBJ2-2, with TRBD2 as a possible D gene (5 bases). With 4 bases removed from V and 4 bases from J, the gap between germline ends came to 11 bases. Germline V gives CDR1 SGHRS, CDR2 YFSETQ. This CDR3 has 14 amino acids. CDR3 region: CASSAQDFTGELFF. CDR3 coding DNA: TGCGCCAGCAGCGCCCAGGACTTCACCGGGGAGCTGTTTTTT. The whole variable domain, remainder taken from reference TRBV5-1 and TRBJ2-2, is KAGVTQTPRYLIKTRGQQVTLSCSPISGHRSVSWYQQTPGQGLQFLFEYFSETQRNKGNFPGRFSGRQFSNSRSEMNVSTLELGDSALYLCASSAQDFTGELFFGEGSRLTVL.

As DNA, the CDR3 is TGTGCCAGCAGCTTAGGGGGACAGGGGGTGTCACCCCTCCACTTT. The encoded protein is CASSLGGQGVSPLHF. This sequence joins TRBV13 and TRBJ1-6; 11 bases are shared with TRBD1. Germline CDR1 PRHDT, CDR2 FYEKMQ (reference sequence). The CDR3 length is 15 residues. V dropped 0 bases and J dropped 10; count of bases not matched to a gene: 2.

The genes are TRBV6-5 and TRBJ2-1; 10 bases agree with TRBD1. J was trimmed by 8 bases and V by 2 bases; bases with no gene match: 9. The CDR3 spans 16 residues. Germline V lookup: CDR1 MNHEY, CDR2 SVGAGI. CDR3 amino acids: CASSYRETGGEDEQFF. DNA of the CDR3: TGTGCCAGCAGTTACAGGGAGACAGGGGGCGAGGATGAGCAGTTCTTC.

The chain recombines TRBV20-1 with TRBJ2-7; 8 bases are shared with TRBD2. This CDR3 has 15 residues. V lost 0 bases, J lost 3 bases, and 7 bases stayed unmatched. Germline-derived CDR1 and CDR2 are DFQATT and SNEGSKA (reference sequence). The CDR3 coding sequence is TGCAGTGCTAGAGACCCGGGGGGGGCCTACTACGAGCAGTACTTC. Translation: CSARDPGGAYYEQYF.

This clonotype was picked up a small number of times. CDR3 loop: CASSRFLLPGAKNIQYF. The DNA for the CDR3 is TGTGCCAGCAGCCGATTTCTATTACCCGGGGCCAAAAACATTCAGTACTTC. V is TRBV5-6 and J is TRBJ2-4; no clear D. This CDR3 has 17 amino acids. Germline V gives CDR1 SGHDT, CDR2 YYEEEE. Between the trimmed V and J ends, which lost 4 bases and 1 base, there was a span of 18 bases.

This clonotype was found a few times. The V and J genes are TRBV27 and TRBJ1-2; tentatively, D is TRBD1 (6 bases). Germline V gene data show CDR1 as MNHEY and CDR2 as SMNVEV (reference sequence). The CDR3 extends over 16 amino acids. The V and J ends lost 5 bases and 6 bases respectively, with 22 bases between them. The DNA of the CDR3 is TGTGCCAGCAGTATCATCAGCTTGGGGGCACTTGATGGCTACACCTTC. Encoded protein: CASSIISLGALDGYTF.